This T cell receptor (beta chain) stems from a study of shared clonotypes between healthy human individuals. In the study overall: A donor's plate count was three for CD4 naive and three for CD4 memory; CD8 naive had two and CD8 memory one.

The V end lost 5 bases, the J end lost 0 bases, and 14 bases lay between the germline ends. This CDR3 region has 16 residues. From germline, CDR1 is MDHEN and CDR2 SYDVKM. Assay execution proceeded at the deep level. Using immunoSEQ multiplex PCR, the repertoire was profiled, and TCRdb retains in-frame clones only, with some absent. The sample has a few million clones; roughly 93% are singletons. CD45RO-negative, CCR7-selected cells formed the naive CD8 fraction, which excluded terminally differentiated effector memory CD45RA+ cells. The sequence came from a man younger than 30 in good health. Some clones in this sample may be carry-over from other donors' samples. The chain joins TRBV28 to TRBJ1-3; a possible D gene is TRBD1 (6 bases). Material: naive CD8+ T cells from PBMCs. CDR3 nucleotides: TGTGCCAGCAGTCAGCCAGGACAGTTCTCTGGAAACACCATATATTTT. Encoded protein: CASSQPGQFSGNTIYF.